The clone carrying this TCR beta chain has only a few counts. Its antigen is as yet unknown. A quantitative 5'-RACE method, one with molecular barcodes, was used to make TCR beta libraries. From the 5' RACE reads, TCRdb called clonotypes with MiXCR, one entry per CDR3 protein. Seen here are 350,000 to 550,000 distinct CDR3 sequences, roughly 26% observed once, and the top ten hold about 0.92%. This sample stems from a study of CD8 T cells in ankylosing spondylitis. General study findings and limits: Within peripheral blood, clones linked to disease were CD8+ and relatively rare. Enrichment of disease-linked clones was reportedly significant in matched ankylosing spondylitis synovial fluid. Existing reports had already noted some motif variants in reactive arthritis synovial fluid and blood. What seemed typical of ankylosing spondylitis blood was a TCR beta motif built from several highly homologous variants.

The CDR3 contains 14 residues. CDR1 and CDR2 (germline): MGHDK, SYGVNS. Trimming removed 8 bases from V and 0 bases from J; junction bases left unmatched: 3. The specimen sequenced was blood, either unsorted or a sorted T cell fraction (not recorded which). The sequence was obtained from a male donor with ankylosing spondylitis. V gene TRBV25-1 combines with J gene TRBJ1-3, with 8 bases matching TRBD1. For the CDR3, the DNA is TGTGCCAGCCAGGACAGGGCCTCTGGAAACACCATATATTTT. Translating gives CASQDRASGNTIYF.